This record covers a single T cell receptor (beta chain). The sample originates from a study of T cells after yellow fever vaccination. About the study: SMART-Seq v4 Ultra Low Input prepared libraries from low-cell fractions.

The germline gives CDR1 MNHEY, CDR2 SMNVEV (reference sequence). CDR3 length: 15 amino acids. V shed 3 bases and J shed 6 bases, with 16 bases lying between them. Synthesis of TCR cDNA relied on 5'RACE template switching, which attached a universal primer site and UMIs. One entry per CDR3 protein results from TCRdb running MiXCR on the 5' RACE reads. The table has hundreds of thousands of distinct CDR3 sequences, about 17% seen once. The material sequenced was PBMCs, taken before the yellow fever booster vaccination. This TCR was sampled from a man between 18 and 29 years old who received the YFV17D yellow fever vaccine. The V and J genes are TRBV27 and TRBJ2-3; no clear D. This CDR3 reads CASSFLGQHGDTQYF. The CDR3 DNA follows: TGTGCCAGCAGTTTTCTCGGTCAGCACGGCGATACGCAGTATTTT.